This T cell receptor beta chain came from a study of T cells in Graves' hyperthyroidism and ophthalmopathy (dated by TCRdb to about 2019). Looking at the study overall: Peripheral blood samples were taken at the time of initial diagnosis, prior to any treatment. After sampling, hyperthyroidism patients received methimazole starting at 30 mg daily, and ophthalmopathy patients received high-dose intravenous methylprednisolone. Thyroid tissue and blood T-cell repertoires from roughly 6 Graves' hyperthyroidism patients were also compared in the study. To identify distinguishing TCR V-J signatures, a discovery cohort of around 100 patients was used, comprising 43 with Graves' ophthalmopathy and approximately 57 with stable Graves' hyperthyroidism. The 95 to 100 discovery patients were randomly divided into training and test sets at a 7:3 ratio. An independent validation cohort of 18 to 20 hyperthyroidism patients and 17 patients who later progressed to ophthalmopathy tested prospective prediction of ophthalmopathy. The paper reports TCR Vbeta CDR3 sequencing of some 140 peripheral blood samples: around 41 ophthalmopathy, fewer than 85 hyperthyroidism and some 17 progressor patients. Results the study describes overall, beyond this receptor: Blood samples also contained most of the expanded thyroid clonotypes (frequency above 0.001), which suggests that blood repertoires may reflect thyroid immune responses. Ophthalmopathy was separated from stable hyperthyroidism by a 13 V-J signature model, with just over 85% sensitivity and about 81% specificity obtained in cross-validation and 80%/75% obtained in testing. During validation, the model predicted progression to ophthalmopathy a median of around 6 months ahead of onset, with around 71% sensitivity and 72.22% specificity. Sample size was not statistically predetermined, and blinding of investigators to group allocation was not performed.

Moderately to severely active disease, a Clinical Activity Score of at least 3, a NOSPECS grade of at least 4, and a duration under 3 months were present in ophthalmopathy patients. Any patient with an uncontrolled infection, another autoimmune disease, pregnancy or lactation was excluded. Diagnoses were established on the basis of clinical symptoms, serum thyroxine and TRAb, thyroid ultrasound, and orbital computed tomography. Ficoll-Paque density gradient centrifugation was used to isolate PBMCs from approximately 11 ml of fresh peripheral blood. Total RNA was extracted using Trizol reagent, and RNA quality was assessed on an Agilent 2100 Bioanalyzer. V sheds 10 bases and J sheds 0 bases, leaving 12 bases between their ends. Via the germline V gene, CDR1 is SGHAT and CDR2 FQNNGV. From its cysteine to its phenylalanine, the CDR3 spans 13 amino acids. The retained sequence is limited to the CDR3, 39 bases, with the frame set at the first base.

There are many counts of this clonotype. The clone's antigen remains unknown. The sample holds no much larger clone one base away, and base qualities are not on file. The TCR beta CDR3 regions were amplified from RNA transcripts. A first-round RT-PCR of the TCR CDR3 used the HTBI primer set with the Qiagen OneStep RT-PCR kit. A second multiplex PCR round built the libraries, followed by size selection and purification. The libraries were sequenced on an Illumina HiSeq2000 using paired-end 100 bp reads. The study's processing was this. SOAPnuke was used to process the raw data, with reads discarded if the reads contained adapters or uncalled bases, had a mean Phred below 15, or lacked an exact constant-primer or identifier match. COPE v1.2.5 was used to merge the high-quality paired reads, and each unique nucleotide sequence was defined as a clonotype. MiTCR v1.1 was used to align the clonotypes against IMGT TRBV, TRBD and TRBJ reference segments. The analysis included only V-J combinations with a frequency above 0.0001, which together covered roughly 99% of the repertoires. The TCS score was defined as F50 (clonal expansion) divided by E x V (chaos), with BLOSUM62-based TCRdist calculated between CDR3 peptides within each V-J. Welch's t-statistics and random forest reduced around 510 V-J features to roughly 13, which were used in a naive Bayes classifier (R e1071). In-frame beta chains were kept once TCRdb had trimmed the public reads at Q25 with fastp and called clones with MiXCR. When rows share a CDR3 protein, they turn into one entry using the most common DNA and genes. The V and J calls were determined by TCRdb, not by the authors. The table for this sample lists about 350,000 distinct CDR3 sequences; roughly 15% of them were counted only once. Of the sample, roughly 19% is held by the ten largest clones.

Rearrangement joined TRBV11-2 to TRBJ2-5; the D gene remains uncertain. The material sequenced was blood. This sequence originates from an older woman with Graves' ophthalmopathy. The encoded CDR3 is CATRPLYQETQYF. The bases are TGTGCCACCCGACCGTTGTACCAAGAGACCCAGTACTTC.